This entry features one T cell receptor (beta chain) sequence. Its antigen is not known. This entry is derived from a study of cytomegalovirus exposure and HLA in healthy donors. For the study at large: As released early, the data held 75 million to 90 million unique TCRs from HLA-typed donors.

The study ran its PCR with 60 Vbeta and 13 Jbeta primers. Sequenced by immunoSEQ multiplex PCR; TCRdb stores in-frame clones only, minus some. Of under 200,000 clones listed, roughly 85% are singletons. Germline V CDR1 and CDR2: SGHVS, FNYEAQ. CDR3 length equals 16 residues. The junction had 3 bases not matched to a gene; V was cut back by 1 base and J by 0 bases. Study findings and constraints: The study flagged approximately 180 TCR beta chains as cytomegalovirus-associated.

V is TRBV7-6 and J is TRBJ1-2, with 9 bases identical to TRBD1. Sequencing was performed on PBMCs. This TCR came from a woman aged 18-35 years in good health and CMV-seronegative. The CDR3 loop is CASSLEQGATNYGYTF. The CDR3 nucleotides read TGTGCCAGCAGCTTAGAACAGGGGGCAACTAACTATGGCTACACCTTC.